The clone carrying this T cell receptor (beta chain) was counted at least ten times. Its matching antigen is unknown. The data belong to a study of T cells in Graves' hyperthyroidism and ophthalmopathy. Points from the study as a whole: Blood samples included most of the expanded thyroid clonotypes exceeding 0.001. From stable hyperthyroidism, ophthalmopathy was set apart by a 13 V-J model.

The V gene's germline CDR1 is DFQATT and CDR2 SNEGSKA (reference sequence). Trimming took off 1 base at V and 0 bases at J, with 6 bases between the two ends. CDR3 length equals 13 residues. The TCR beta CDR3 regions underwent amplification using RNA transcripts as the source. A first-round RT-PCR of the TCR CDR3 used the HTBI primer set. TCRdb itself ran the multiplex PCR reads through MiXCR, one entry per CDR3 protein. Of a few hundred thousand distinct CDR3 sequences listed, about a sixth were seen once; the top ten hold over 50%. The sample consisted of blood. The V call is TRBV20-1, the J call TRBJ1-1; possible D gene TRBD1, 5 bases. The receptor's source is a woman aged 55 to 70 with Graves' ophthalmopathy. The DNA for the CDR3 is TGCAGTGCTAGAGGGGGCATGAACACTGAAGCTTTCTTT. It yields the protein CSARGGMNTEAFF.